Listed below are T cell receptor beta chains from one sample, sequenced in a study of blood T cells in healthy people across ages. TCRdb called the 5' RACE reads again in MiXCR, with one record for every CDR3 protein. The sample gives about 1,500,000 distinct CDR3 sequences, 35% to 45% of which show up once; approximately 7.9% is in the top ten. The specimen was blood. Receptors originate from a woman younger than 30 in good health. Both conserved end residues are part of each CDR3. D genes are given only for firm matches. Size values are once, few and many counts, or a class for expanded clones, and some rows have none.

d_call: TRBD1
j_call: TRBJ1-1
clone_size: NA
v_call: TRBV7-2
cdr3_nt: TGTGCCAGCAGCTCACAGGGGTTTTACACTGAAGCTTTCTTT
cdr3_aa: CASSSQGFYTEAFF

d_call: NA
j_call: TRBJ2-2
clone_size: NA
v_call: TRBV12-3/TRBV12-4
cdr3_nt: TGTGCCAGCAGGTACGCCTGGACCACCTGGTCCGGGGAGCTGTTTTTT
cdr3_aa: CASRYAWTTWSGELFF

d_call: TRBD1
j_call: TRBJ2-7
clone_size: few
v_call: TRBV20-1
cdr3_nt: TGCAGTGCAACGGGACAGGGGTGGGAGCAGTACTTC
cdr3_aa: CSATGQGWEQYF

d_call: TRBD2
j_call: TRBJ2-1
clone_size: NA
v_call: TRBV6-1
cdr3_nt: TGTGCCAGCAGTGAACCAGCGGGGGGCCCCAATGAGCAGTTCTTC
cdr3_aa: CASSEPAGGPNEQFF

d_call: NA
j_call: TRBJ2-1
clone_size: many
v_call: TRBV6-5
cdr3_nt: TGTGCCAGCGCCCAGGGCACCTACAATGAGCAGTTCTTC
cdr3_aa: CASAQGTYNEQFF

d_call: TRBD1
j_call: TRBJ2-3
clone_size: few
v_call: TRBV7-3
cdr3_nt: TGTGCCTCACAGGGGGCCACAGATACGCAGTATTTT
cdr3_aa: CASQGATDTQYF

d_call: NA
j_call: TRBJ1-1
clone_size: NA
v_call: TRBV29-1
cdr3_nt: TGCAGCGTTGAATCGGGGGCTAGGAACACTGAAGCTTTCTTT
cdr3_aa: CSVESGARNTEAFF

d_call: NA
j_call: TRBJ2-1
clone_size: NA
v_call: TRBV20-1
cdr3_nt: TGCAGTGCTACGGGGGCAGGTCGCGGTGAGCAGTTCTTC
cdr3_aa: CSATGAGRGEQFF

d_call: NA
j_call: TRBJ2-5
clone_size: NA
v_call: TRBV5-1
cdr3_nt: TGCGCCAGCGAAGACGCCTCAGGGAAAGAGACCCAGTACTTC
cdr3_aa: CASEDASGKETQYF

d_call: NA
j_call: TRBJ1-4
clone_size: NA
v_call: TRBV24-1
cdr3_nt: TGTGCCACCCTAGACAGTGTCAGAGAAAAACTGTTTTTT
cdr3_aa: CATLDSVREKLFF

d_call: NA
j_call: TRBJ1-2
clone_size: NA
v_call: TRBV5-1
cdr3_nt: TGCGCCAGCAGCTTGTTTTTGGGGACCGGCTACACCTTC
cdr3_aa: CASSLFLGTGYTF

d_call: NA
j_call: TRBJ1-1
clone_size: few
v_call: TRBV4-1
cdr3_nt: TGCGCCAGCGTCGGGGGGACTGAAGCTTTCTTT
cdr3_aa: CASVGGTEAFF

d_call: TRBD1
j_call: TRBJ1-2
clone_size: few
v_call: TRBV7-9
cdr3_nt: TGTGCCAGCAGCCGAACACAGGGGGAGACTGACTATGGCTACACCTTC
cdr3_aa: CASSRTQGETDYGYTF

d_call: TRBD1
j_call: TRBJ2-7
clone_size: NA
v_call: TRBV6-5
cdr3_nt: TGTGCCACTGCGGGCAGGGGGATTTTGGGCTACGAGCAGTACTTC
cdr3_aa: CATAGRGILGYEQYF